These 5 T cell receptor beta chains were all obtained from the same sample, sequenced in a study of blood T cell repertoires in COVID-19. TCRdb keeps only in-frame clones here, not all; method: immunoSEQ multiplex PCR. The sample contains around 360,000 clones, more than 70% of which appear only once. The sequenced sample consisted of PBMCs or T cells enriched from blood (not recorded which). The source is a middle-aged man in a cohort exposed to, infected with or recovered from COVID-19 (not recorded which).

V is TRBV6-2 or TRBV6-3 and J is TRBJ2-1; D possibly corresponds to TRBD2 (5 bases). Deletions cut 0 bases from V and 8 bases from J, with 23 bases between. CDR1 is MNHEY and CDR2 is SVGEGT in the germline V gene. The CDR3 runs to 18 residues. The DNA for the CDR3 is TGTGCCAGCAGTTACTCGATCCGGACTTCCCCATTGGCGGATGAGCAGTTCTTC. It is translated as CASSYSIRTSPLADEQFF.

The rearrangement joins TRBV7-5 to TRBJ1-1; the listed D gene, TRBD1, was not tested against the DNA. TRBV7-5 is deemed a pseudogene. CDR3 length equals 15 residues. The CDR3 spells CVRSFRRQQNTEAFF. CDR3 in DNA: TGTGTCAGAAGCTTTCGCCGACAACAGAACACTGAAGCTTTCTTT.

The chain links TRBV5-5 to TRBJ2-5, with a possible D match to TRBD2 (6 bases). Germline CDR1 SGHKS, CDR2 YYEKEE (reference sequence). This CDR3 region has 13 residues. V was cut by 0 bases and J by 7 bases, with 10 bases left in between. For the CDR3, the DNA is TGTGCCAGCAGCTTGGAGCGGGCGGGGACCCAGTACTTC. Residues: CASSLERAGTQYF.

The genes are TRBV11-2 and TRBJ2-3, with D maybe TRBD2 (6 bases). Germline CDR1 is SGHAT and CDR2 is FQNNGV. V lost 3 bases and J lost 6, with 22 bases in between. CDR3 size: 17 residues. The DNA of the CDR3 is TGTGCCAGCAGCTTTCGGCTAGCGCTGCTATATGTTGATACGCAGTATTTT. The encoded protein is CASSFRLALLYVDTQYF.

The chain joins TRBV29-1 to TRBJ2-1; 7 nucleotides align to TRBD2. Germline V CDR1 and CDR2: SQVTM, ANQGSEA. J gave up 6 bases and V 3 bases, and 8 bases lay outside the gene matches. The CDR3 totals 14 residues. The CDR3 is CSVDSGPNPNEQFF. The CDR3 DNA is TGCAGCGTTGATAGCGGGCCCAACCCCAATGAGCAGTTCTTC.